This T cell receptor (beta chain) was recovered during a study of cytotoxic CD8 clonotypes in ibrutinib-treated CLL. Study as a whole: Partial responses totalled approximately 24 and complete responses 2; after median 68 months, roughly 14 remained remitted and approximately twelve progressed.

TCRdb's table, derived via immunoSEQ multiplex PCR, lists solely in-frame clones and lacks some. The sample lists roughly 51,000 clones; 53% were seen once. Points from the study as a whole: Among the clonotypes, public ones were uncommon and contracted or held stable on treatment.

A remark on this clone: Its matching antigen is unknown.

Trimming pared 7 bases from V and 2 bases from J, leaving 12 bases between. Germline V gene sequence: CDR1 LNHDA, CDR2 SQIVND (reference sequence). The CDR3 totals 14 residues. This chain connects TRBV19 to TRBJ1-3, with D hard to call. The receptor was isolated from a human donor with chronic lymphocytic leukemia. The sequences come from PBMCs, collected after 12 months of ibrutinib treatment. CDR3 in DNA: TGTGCCAGTACCCCCGAGGTGGCTGGAAACACCATATATTTT. It translates to CASTPEVAGNTIYF.